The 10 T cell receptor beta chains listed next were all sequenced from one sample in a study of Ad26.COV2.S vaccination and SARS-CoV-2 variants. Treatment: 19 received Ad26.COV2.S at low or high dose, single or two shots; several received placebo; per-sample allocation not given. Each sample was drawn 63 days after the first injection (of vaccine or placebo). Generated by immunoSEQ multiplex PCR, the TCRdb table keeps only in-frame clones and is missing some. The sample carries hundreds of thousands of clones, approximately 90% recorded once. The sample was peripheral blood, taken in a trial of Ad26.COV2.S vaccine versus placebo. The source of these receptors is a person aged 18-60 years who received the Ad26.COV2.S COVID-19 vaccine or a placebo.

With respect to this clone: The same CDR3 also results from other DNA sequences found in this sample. The chain's CDR3 is CASSVGGGDYGYTF. CDR3 nucleotides: TGTGCCAGCAGCGTAGGTGGGGGGGACTATGGCTACACCTTC. The chain combines TRBV9 with TRBJ1-2, with D possibly matching TRBD1 (5 bases). Trimming removed 0 bases at V and 3 bases at J, with 9 bases between. This CDR3 comprises 14 residues. Germline V gene data show CDR1 as SGDLS and CDR2 as YYNGEE. The full variable domain, in which reference TRBV9 and TRBJ1-2 provide the parts outside the CDR3, is DSGVTQTPKHLITATGQRVTLRCSPRSGDLSVYWYQQSLDQGLQFLIQYYNGEERAKGNILERFSAQQFPDLHSELNLSSLELGDSALYFCASSVGGGDYGYTFGSGTRLTVV.

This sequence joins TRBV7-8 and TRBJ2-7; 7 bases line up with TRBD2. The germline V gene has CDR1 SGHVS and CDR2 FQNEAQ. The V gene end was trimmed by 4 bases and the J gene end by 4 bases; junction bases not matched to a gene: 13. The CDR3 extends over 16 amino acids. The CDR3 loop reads CASSSAGSGVRYEQYF. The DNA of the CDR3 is TGTGCCAGCAGCTCGGCCGGGAGCGGGGTCCGGTACGAGCAGTACTTC.

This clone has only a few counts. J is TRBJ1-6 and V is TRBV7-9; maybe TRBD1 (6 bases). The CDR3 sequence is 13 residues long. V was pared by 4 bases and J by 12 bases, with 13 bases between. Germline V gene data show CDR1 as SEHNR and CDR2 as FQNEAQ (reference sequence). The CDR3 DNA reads TGTGCCAGCAGCTCGACAGGTGGCGGACCCCTCCACTTT. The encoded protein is CASSSTGGGPLHF.

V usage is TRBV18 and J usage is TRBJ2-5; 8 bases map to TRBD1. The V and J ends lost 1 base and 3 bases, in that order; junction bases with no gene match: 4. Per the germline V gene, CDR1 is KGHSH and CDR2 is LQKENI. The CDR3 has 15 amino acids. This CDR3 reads CASSPRTGHEETQYF. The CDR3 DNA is TGTGCCAGCTCACCACGGACAGGGCATGAAGAGACCCAGTACTTC.

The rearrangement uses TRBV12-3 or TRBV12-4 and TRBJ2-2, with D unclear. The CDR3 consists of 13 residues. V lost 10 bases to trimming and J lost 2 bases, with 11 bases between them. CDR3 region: CAINKLNTGELFF. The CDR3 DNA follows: TGTGCCATTAACAAACTTAACACCGGGGAGCTGTTTTTT.

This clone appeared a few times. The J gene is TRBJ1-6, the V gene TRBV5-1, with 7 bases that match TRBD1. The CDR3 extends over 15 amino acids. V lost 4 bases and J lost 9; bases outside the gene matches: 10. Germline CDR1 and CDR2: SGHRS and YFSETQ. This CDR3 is CASSPGTVPVSPLHF. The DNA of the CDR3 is TGCGCCAGCAGCCCAGGGACAGTACCCGTTTCACCCCTCCACTTT.

The CDR3: CATYRGTEAFF. The CDR3 DNA sequence: TGTGCCACCTATAGAGGGACTGAAGCTTTCTTT. The chain is built from TRBV3-1 (or the pseudogene TRBV3-2) and TRBJ1-1; D not resolved. The germline V gene encodes CDR1 LGHDT and CDR2 YNNKEL (reference sequence). The V end lost 10 bases, the J end lost 5 bases, and 11 bases lay between the germline ends. CDR3 length: 11 residues.

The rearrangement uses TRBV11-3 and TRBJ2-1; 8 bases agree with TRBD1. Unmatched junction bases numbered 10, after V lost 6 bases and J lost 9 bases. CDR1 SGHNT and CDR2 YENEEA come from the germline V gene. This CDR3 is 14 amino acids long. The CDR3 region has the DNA TGTGCCAGCAGTTCGGACGGGACAGGAGGTGAGCAGTTCTTC. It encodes CASSSDGTGGEQFF. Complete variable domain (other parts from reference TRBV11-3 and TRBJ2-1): EAGVVQSPRYKIIEKKQPVAFWCNPISGHNTLYWYLQNLGQGPELLIRYENEEAVDDSQLPKDRFSAERLKGVDSTLKIQPAELGDSAVYLCASSSDGTGGEQFFGPGTRLTVL.

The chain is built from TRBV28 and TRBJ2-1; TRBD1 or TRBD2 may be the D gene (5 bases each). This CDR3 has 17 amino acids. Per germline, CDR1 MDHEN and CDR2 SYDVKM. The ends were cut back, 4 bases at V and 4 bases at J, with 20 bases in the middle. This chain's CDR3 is CASSYLTGTPPYNEQFF. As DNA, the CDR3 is TGTGCCAGCAGTTATCTTACCGGGACGCCGCCGTACAATGAGCAGTTCTTC.

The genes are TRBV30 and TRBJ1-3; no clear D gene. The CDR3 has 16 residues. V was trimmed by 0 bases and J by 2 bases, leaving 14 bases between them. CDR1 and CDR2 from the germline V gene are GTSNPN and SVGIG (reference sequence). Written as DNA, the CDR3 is TGTGCCTGGAGTGTTTATATGGGGTCTGCTGGAAACACCATATATTTT. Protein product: CAWSVYMGSAGNTIYF.